These 15 T cell receptor beta chains were sequenced from one sample in a study of cytomegalovirus exposure and HLA in healthy donors. 13 Jbeta primers and 60 Vbeta primers were used for the PCR. The repertoire was sequenced with immunoSEQ multiplex PCR; TCRdb's copy has only in-frame clones and lacks some. Of 100,000 to 140,000 clones detected, about 74% appear once; the ten largest clones hold roughly 15%. The sample comprised PBMCs. These TCRs come from a woman aged 40 to 49 in good health and CMV-seropositive.

The V and J genes are TRBV30 and TRBJ1-3; D unresolved. The germline V gene has CDR1 GTSNPN and CDR2 SVGIG (reference sequence). The length of the CDR3 is 12 residues. V lost 5 bases to trimming and J lost 4 bases, with 9 bases between them. As DNA, the CDR3 is TGTGCCTGGCAAGCGGGCGGAAACACCATATATTTT. It specifies CAWQAGGNTIYF. The full variable domain, completed using reference TRBV30 and TRBJ1-3, is SQTIHQWPATLVQPVGSPLSLECTVEGTSNPNLYWYRQAAGRGLQLLFYSVGIGQISSEVPQNLSASRPQDRQFILSSKKLLLSDSGFYLCAWQAGGNTIYFGEGSWLTVV.

V and J are TRBV15 and TRBJ2-5, with D perhaps matching TRBD2 (7 bases). From germline, CDR1 is LNHNV and CDR2 YYDKDF (reference sequence). The CDR3 length is 15 residues. V was trimmed by 6 bases and J by 2 bases, leaving 16 bases between them. The CDR3 region is CATRGASGKQETQYF. CDR3 coding DNA: TGTGCCACCAGGGGGGCTAGCGGAAAACAAGAGACCCAGTACTTC. The full variable domain, rest sourced from reference TRBV15 and TRBJ2-5, is DAMVIQNPRYQVTQFGKPVTLSCSQTLNHNVMYWYQQKSSQAPKLLFHYYDKDFNNEADTPDNFQSRRPNTSFCFLDIRSPGLGDTAMYLCATRGASGKQETQYFGPGTRLLVL.

This clone was seen a handful of times. V usage is TRBV30 and J usage is TRBJ2-7; 7 bases are a match to TRBD1. CDR3 length: 15 residues. Trimming took 3 bases from V and 0 from J; bases not matched to a gene: 8. Germline V gene data show CDR1 as GTSNPN and CDR2 as SVGIG (reference sequence). CDR3 in amino acids: CAWRTPGQSSYEQYF. The CDR3 DNA is TGTGCCTGGAGGACGCCGGGACAGAGCTCCTACGAGCAGTACTTC.

This sequence joins TRBV5-1 and TRBJ1-4; TRBD1 aligns across 9 bases. V was clipped by 4 bases and J by 4 bases; unmatched bases: 5. CDR1 and CDR2 (germline): SGHRS, YFSETQ. The CDR3 totals 15 residues. CDR3 sequence: CASSPGQGRNEKLFF. CDR3 coding DNA: TGCGCCAGCAGCCCGGGACAGGGACGTAATGAAAAACTGTTTTTT.

The gene calls are TRBV6-1 and TRBJ1-1, with TRBD1 matching 7 bases. J gave up 5 bases and V 6 bases, and 9 bases lay outside the gene matches. Germline CDR1 reads MNHNS; CDR2 reads SASEGT. This CDR3 is 14 amino acids long. CDR3 nucleotides: TGTGCCAGCAGAATCGACAGGGTGGGGACTGAAGCTTTCTTT. It encodes CASRIDRVGTEAFF.

The chain is built from TRBV10-3 and TRBJ1-2; TRBD1 matches 7 bases. V dropped 11 bases and J dropped 3; count of bases not matched to a gene: 3. The CDR3 runs 11 residues. CDR1 and CDR2 (germline): ENHRY, SYGVKD. The CDR3 spells CAQGTDYGYTF. CDR3 nucleotides: TGTGCCCAAGGGACAGACTATGGCTACACCTTC.

The CDR3 DNA reads as TGTGCCAGCAGCCAATTCTCAGGGGGCTTGCGCTCACCCCTCCACTTT. Translating gives CASSQFSGGLRSPLHF. The genes are TRBV14 and TRBJ1-6, with 8 bases matching TRBD1. Germline values: CDR1 SGHDN, CDR2 FVKESK. CDR3 length equals 16 residues. The J segment lost 10 bases and the V segment lost 2 bases, leaving 10 bases of the junction unmatched.

The genes are TRBV6-1 and TRBJ2-7, with 9 positions matching TRBD2. Looked up from germline, CDR1 is MNHNS and CDR2 is SASEGT. The CDR3 sequence is 15 residues long. Unmatched junction bases numbered 4, after V lost 2 bases and J lost 2 bases. The CDR3, as DNA: TGTGCCAGCAGTGAATCCGGCGGGGGGGCCTACGAGCAGTACTTC. Amino acids: CASSESGGGAYEQYF.

This sequence joins TRBV6-5 and TRBJ2-7; TRBD1 matches at 9 bases. This CDR3 comprises 14 residues. Trimming at V came to 6 bases and at J to 0 bases, leaving 3 bases not matched to a gene. In germline, CDR1 is MNHEY, CDR2 SVGAGI. The CDR3 coding sequence is TGTGCCAGCAGAGGGACAGGGAGCTCCTACGAGCAGTACTTC. This gives the protein CASRGTGSSYEQYF.

This rearrangement joins TRBV5-6 to TRBJ1-6; D is uncertain. CDR1 is SGHDT, CDR2 YYEEEE, per germline. The CDR3 runs to 12 residues. V was shortened by 4 bases and J by 10 bases, with 9 bases between the two germline ends. The CDR3 DNA is TGTGCCAGCAGCCTATCAACGTCACCCCTCCACTTT. It specifies CASSLSTSPLHF.

This clone was observed a handful of times. This chain uses TRBV6-5 with TRBJ1-2; D unresolved. V was clipped by 6 bases and J by 8 bases, with 16 bases between them. The length of the CDR3 is 13 residues. Germline lookup yields CDR1 MNHEY and CDR2 SVGAGI. The CDR3 region is CASREGASFGYTF. In DNA, the CDR3 is TGTGCCAGCAGAGAGGGCGCCTCATTCGGCTACACCTTC.

The chain recombines TRBV7-2 with TRBJ2-5; D is unresolved. The tail of the sequence fits TRBJ2-7 better, so the J call may be wrong. This CDR3 is built from 15 residues. Germline CDR1 reads SGHTA; CDR2 reads FQGNSA. Here the CDR3 reads CASSLDRNEIYEQYF. CDR3 coding DNA: TGTGCCAGCAGCTTAGACAGAAACGAGATCTACGAGCAGTACTTC.

This clone appeared a few times. This chain connects TRBV7-6 to TRBJ1-1; 8 nucleotides match TRBD1. After removal of 0 bases from V and 8 bases from J, the junction contained 2 bases not matched to a gene. Germline V gene lookup returns CDR1 SGHVS and CDR2 FNYEAQ. The CDR3 runs to 13 residues. CDR3 DNA: TGTGCCAGCAGCTTAGCCGGGACAGGAGAAGCTTTCTTT. It encodes CASSLAGTGEAFF.

The table lists this clone with a few counts. The chain has TRBV28 and TRBJ2-2; no clear D gene. Germline lookup yields CDR1 MDHEN and CDR2 SYDVKM. The V and J ends lost 6 bases and 2 bases respectively, with 4 bases between them. CDR3 size: 12 residues. The CDR3 spells CASRLNTGELFF. The CDR3 DNA reads as TGTGCCAGCAGACTTAACACCGGGGAGCTGTTTTTT.

V and J are TRBV2 and TRBJ1-3; TRBD1 aligns across 7 bases. The CDR3 spans 13 residues. With 6 bases clipped from V and 2 bases from J, the junction kept 1 base outside the gene matches. Germline V gene data show CDR1 as SNHLY and CDR2 as FYNNEI. CDR3 region: CASRGTAGNTIYF. The CDR3 region has the DNA TGTGCCAGCAGGGGGACAGCTGGAAACACCATATATTTT.